The clone carrying this T cell receptor beta chain was found many times. Its target is unknown. The sample comes from a study of CD8+CD57+ T cells in acquired aplastic anemia. General observations from the study: Patients and controls were found to share approximately 31 CD8+ CDR3 sequences.

TCR beta VDJ combinations and CDR3 sequences were profiled from genomic DNA. TCRdb passed the reads through MiXCR, listing each CDR3 protein once. In the table there are about 190,000 distinct CDR3 sequences, around 59% of which are singletons. The sequence came from a human donor in good health, serving as a control. The sample was sorted CD4+, CD8+, or CD8+CD57+ T cells (not recorded which) from PBMCs.

This CDR3 is CSVGRDRNTEAFF. CDR3 nucleotides: TGCAGCGTTGGGAGGGATCGGAACACTGAAGCTTTCTTT. This chain joins TRBV29-1 and TRBJ1-1, with unresolved D. The V end was cut by 4 bases, the J end by 1 base, with 10 bases between. CDR3 size: 13 residues. Germline CDR1 reads SQVTM; CDR2 reads ANQGSEA.